This T cell receptor beta chain was profiled in a study of blood T cells in healthy people across ages (dated by TCRdb to the mid-2010s). Some background on the complete study: In model experiments, roughly one uniquely barcoded TCR beta cDNA molecule per two T cells was captured by template switching. To avoid experimental bias, donors of different ages were distributed randomly across sequencing lanes. The study analyzed two additional independent replicas of 1 million unique cDNA reads from the same blood draw for two donors, one aged 18 to 29 and one aged 80 or older. The study measured age-related changes in TCR beta repertoire diversity using deep sequencing normalized with unique cDNA molecular identifiers. The donors were divided into four age groups: young (average approximately 16 years), middle-aged (about 40), aged (approximately 62) and long-lived (about 84). Results the study describes overall, beyond this receptor: Observed TCR beta diversity per million T cells fell roughly linearly with age, and a significant reduction was already apparent by age around 39. Compared with the aged group, more naive CD4+ T cells, fewer expanded clones and increased TCR diversity were shown by the long-lived group, suggesting age selection. Conclusive comparison of naive and antigen-experienced compartments was prevented by the profiling of bulk unsorted PBMCs. Estimates of total diversity from one million sequenced T cells were regarded as lower bounds and underestimates. A strong correlation was found between observed TCR beta diversity and the percentage of naive T cells measured by flow cytometry. The CMV infection status of donors was not known, potentially confounding age-related changes in expanded clonotypes.

Concerning this clonotype: Which antigen it targets is not known. No clone much larger than this one lies a single base away; base qualities are absent.

Between the V and J ends, shortened by 1 base and 3 bases respectively, the junction contains 15 bases. The germline V gene supplies CDR1 SGDLS and CDR2 YYNGEE. The CDR3 sequence holds 16 residues, the cysteine and phenylalanine included. Only the CDR3 part of the read is kept: 48 bases, read in frame from the first base. The library was produced with 5' RACE. Sequencing used an Illumina HiSeq 2500. A second roughly 6 to 12 cycle PCR used a sample-barcoded 5' primer and a J-beta primer mix. A unique molecular identifier was introduced onto each TCR beta cDNA molecule by a template-switch 5' adaptor carrying 12 random nucleotides. At least 3 million CDR3-containing paired-end reads were obtained from each sample. All of the RNA was converted into first-strand cDNA using the Mint cDNA synthesis kit, with a TRBC-specific oligonucleotide serving as the primer. Following uracil-DNA glycosylase treatment, all cDNA underwent a first 18-cycle PCR with the universal primers M1SS and BC2_uni_R. As for how the authors treated the data: Each sample was normalized by randomly selecting 1 million high-quality reads, each carrying a distinct molecular identifier. Reads with shared molecular identifiers were discarded instead of being binned into consensus sequences. MiTCR, run with a Q25 quality threshold and the strictest error-elimination algorithm, handled CDR3 identification, clonotype clustering and error correction. A nonparametric unseen species model using Euler transformation provided a lower-bound estimate of total TCR beta diversity. TCRdb ran its own pipeline on the public reads, namely fastp trimming at Q25 and MiXCR clone calling, and kept in-frame beta chains. A single entry per CDR3 protein holds the most common genes and DNA from its merged rows. What appears here as the V and J calls and clone size reflects TCRdb's work, not the paper's. This sample has about 1 million distinct CDR3 sequences in its table, and 45% of those were observed once. Under 20% of the sample lies in the top ten.

The donors were roughly 39 Caucasian individuals from Russia, aged 6 to 90 years, who were systemically healthy. Around 10 milliliters of peripheral blood were drawn from each donor into EDTA-treated Vacutainer tubes. PBMCs were isolated by Ficoll-Paque density-gradient centrifugation, with at least 7 million obtained per sample. Trizol reagent was used to extract total RNA from the PBMCs, yielding at least 6 micrograms per sample. The percentages of naive CD45RAhigh/CD27high T cells were determined by flow cytometry on a PBMC aliquot from every donor. The V and J genes are TRBV9 and TRBJ2-3; the best D guess is TRBD2, with 6 bases matching. Sequencing was carried out using blood. This receptor was obtained from a woman between 55 and 75 years old in good health. In nucleotide form, the sequence is TGTGCCAGCAGCGTACTAGGAGCGGGCCTTACAGATACGCAGTATTTT. This translates into CASSVLGAGLTDTQYF.